The 20 T cell receptor beta chains given below trace back to one sample, sequenced in a study of cytomegalovirus exposure and HLA in healthy donors. This PCR relied on a set of 60 Vbeta primers and 13 Jbeta primers. Clones were read by immunoSEQ multiplex PCR, and TCRdb kept only the in-frame ones, dropping some. Of under 200,000 clones listed, approximately 86% are singletons. The sample comprised PBMCs. These receptors came from a woman aged 25-40 years in good health and CMV-seronegative.

A single count supports this clone. This chain joins TRBV2 and TRBJ1-5, with 7 bases that match TRBD1. Per germline, CDR1 SNHLY and CDR2 FYNNEI. The CDR3 is 16 amino acids. V dropped 8 bases and J dropped 0; count of bases not matched to a gene: 10. The CDR3 protein is CASESGQSYSNQPQHF. The CDR3, as DNA: TGTGCCAGCGAGTCGGGACAGTCTTATAGCAATCAGCCCCAGCATTTT.

This clone was recorded once. V usage is TRBV7-3 and J usage is TRBJ1-1, with 7 positions matching TRBD1. Germline CDR1 SGHTA, CDR2 FQGTGA. This CDR3 spans 15 amino acids. The V gene end was trimmed by 4 bases and the J gene end by 0 bases; junction bases not matched to a gene: 5. CDR3 bases: TGTGCCAGCAGCTCCGGGACAGTGATGAACACTGAAGCTTTCTTT. Amino acids: CASSSGTVMNTEAFF.

The chain employs TRBV18 and TRBJ2-7; 8 nucleotides line up with TRBD2. The CDR3 has 15 amino acids. Trimming took 6 bases from V and 7 from J; bases not matched to a gene: 14. The V gene's germline CDR1 is KGHSH and CDR2 LQKENI. The CDR3 bases are TGTGCCAGCTCTCGAGCTAGCGGGTCCGGGGTGGAGCAGTACTTC. Amino acids: CASSRASGSGVEQYF.

This chain uses TRBV27 with TRBJ1-2; D is unclear. The germline V gene encodes CDR1 MNHEY and CDR2 SMNVEV (reference sequence). The CDR3 loop spans 12 amino acids. The germline V and J ends were trimmed by 8 bases and 2 bases, with 9 bases remaining between them. The CDR3 DNA reads TGTGCCAGCGCGAGGGCAAACTATGGCTACACCTTC. It is translated as CASARANYGYTF.

The chain links TRBV18 to TRBJ2-7; TRBD2 matches at 16 bases. V shed 4 bases, J shed 9 bases, and the junction held 9 bases outside the gene matches. The CDR3 loop spans 16 amino acids. CDR1 is KGHSH, CDR2 LQKENI, per germline. The CDR3, as DNA: TGTGCCAGCTCACAAACTCCGGGACTAGCGGGAGGGAGGCAGTACTTC. Translated, it gives CASSQTPGLAGGRQYF.

The V gene is TRBV7-3, the J gene TRBJ2-1; D possibly corresponds to TRBD2 (5 bases). The CDR3 sequence is 13 residues long. CDR1 SGHTA and CDR2 FQGTGA come from the germline V gene. Trimming took off 4 bases at V and 6 bases at J, with 10 bases between the two ends. The CDR3 region has the DNA TGTGCCAGCAGCTCCGGACTCGGCAATGAGCAGTTCTTC. Protein product: CASSSGLGNEQFF.

The V call is TRBV27, the J call TRBJ2-7; unclear D gene. This CDR3 contains 12 residues. Between the trimmed V and J ends, which lost 6 bases and 7 bases, there was a span of 13 bases. Germline CDR1 MNHEY, CDR2 SMNVEV (reference sequence). In DNA, the CDR3 is TGTGCCAGCAGCCACGTGCACGGGGAGCAGTACTTC. Protein: CASSHVHGEQYF.

This clone was counted once. The gene calls are TRBV7-9 and TRBJ2-7; TRBD2 matches 11 bases. CDR1 and CDR2 from the germline V gene are SEHNR and FQNEAQ (reference sequence). This CDR3 is 14 amino acids long. Trimming at V came to 4 bases and at J to 6 bases, leaving 5 bases not matched to a gene. CDR3 in amino acids: CASSYLAGGFEQYF. The CDR3 DNA is TGTGCCAGCAGCTACCTAGCGGGAGGTTTCGAGCAGTACTTC.

The gene calls are TRBV4-1 and TRBJ2-5; weak D call: TRBD2 (6 bases). V was trimmed by 1 base and J by 6 bases, leaving 21 bases between them. Germline V gene data show CDR1 as MGHRA and CDR2 as YSYEKL. The CDR3 is 17 residues long. CDR3 DNA sequence: TGCGCCAGCAGCCAAGGCCCCTCCGGGGGTATTCAGAAGACCCAGTACTTC. Residues: CASSQGPSGGIQKTQYF.

V and J are TRBV4-1 and TRBJ2-5, with D possibly TRBD1 on 6 matching bases. The CDR3 loop spans 16 amino acids. Germline CDR1 reads MGHRA; CDR2 reads YSYEKL. With 1 base removed from V and 4 bases from J, the gap between germline ends came to 16 bases. CDR3 sequence reads: CASSQVTGRLGETQYF. The CDR3 bases are TGCGCCAGCAGCCAAGTAACAGGGCGACTGGGAGAGACCCAGTACTTC.

J is TRBJ1-5 and V is TRBV28, with D unclear. V shed 6 bases and J shed 0 bases, with 12 bases lying between them. CDR3 size: 15 residues. CDR1 MDHEN and CDR2 SYDVKM come from the germline V gene. In DNA, the CDR3 is TGTGCCAGCAGATTCCTGCTAAATAGCAATCAGCCCCAGCATTTT. Protein product: CASRFLLNSNQPQHF. The entire variable domain, with the rest obtained from reference TRBV28 and TRBJ1-5, is as follows: DVKVTQSSRYLVKRTGEKVFLECVQDMDHENMFWYRQDPGLGLRLIYFSYDVKMKEKGDIPEGYSVSREKKERFSLILESASTNQTSMYLCASRFLLNSNQPQHFGDGTRLSIL.

In regard to this clone: Other DNA sequences in the sample encode the same CDR3. This rearrangement joins TRBV2 to TRBJ1-5; TRBD1 might be the D (5 bases). The CDR3 covers 13 residues. Germline V gives CDR1 SNHLY, CDR2 FYNNEI. V dropped 3 bases and J dropped 4 bases, with 7 bases sitting between them. CDR3 protein: CASSDRGNQPQHF. The CDR3 nucleotides are TGTGCCAGCAGTGACCGGGGGAATCAGCCCCAGCATTTT.

In its sample, this clone was seen once. This chain uses TRBV7-2 with TRBJ2-1; 9 nucleotides match TRBD2. V shed 1 base, J shed 9 bases, and the junction held 7 bases outside the gene matches. The CDR3 length is 15 residues. The germline gives CDR1 SGHTA, CDR2 FQGNSA. The DNA of the CDR3 is TGTGCCAGCAGCTTAGGAAAGCGGGAGGTGGGTGAGCAGTTCTTC. Amino acid sequence: CASSLGKREVGEQFF.

J is TRBJ2-2 and V is TRBV7-6, with 7 bases matching TRBD1. Per germline, CDR1 SGHVS and CDR2 FNYEAQ. This CDR3 is built from 15 residues. V shed 5 bases, J shed 5 bases, and the junction held 8 bases outside the gene matches. CDR3: CASSPNRGETGELFF. CDR3 coding DNA: TGTGCCAGCAGCCCCAACAGGGGCGAGACCGGGGAGCTGTTTTTT.

The V gene is TRBV2, the J gene TRBJ2-1, with 9 bases fitting TRBD1. This CDR3 region has 15 residues. The V gene end was trimmed by 7 bases and the J gene end by 2 bases; junction bases not matched to a gene: 6. Germline V gene data show CDR1 as SNHLY and CDR2 as FYNNEI. CDR3 nucleotides: TGTGCCAGCAATGGCGACAGGGGGGCCTACAATGAGCAGTTCTTC. Translation gives CASNGDRGAYNEQFF.

The sample holds one count of this clone. This sequence joins TRBV2 and TRBJ2-7; 8 bases map to TRBD1. This CDR3 is built from 15 residues. After removal of 5 bases from V and 2 bases from J, the junction contained 8 bases not matched to a gene. Germline loops: CDR1 SNHLY, CDR2 FYNNEI. CDR3 loop: CASSPRQGSTYEQYF. The CDR3 DNA is TGTGCCAGCAGTCCCAGACAGGGGAGCACCTACGAGCAGTACTTC.

CDR3 DNA sequence: TGTGCCAGCAGCAAGACAGGGGCCGGCAATCAGCCCCAGCATTTT. It yields the protein CASSKTGAGNQPQHF. The rearrangement links TRBV27 to TRBJ1-5; 8 nucleotides agree with TRBD1. This CDR3 region has 15 residues. The ends lost 6 bases at V and 2 bases at J; junction bases unmatched: 6. Germline CDR1 is MNHEY and CDR2 is SMNVEV (reference sequence).

The rearrangement links TRBV6-1 to TRBJ2-7; 8 bases align to TRBD1. Germline loops: CDR1 MNHNS, CDR2 SASEGT. The CDR3 totals 14 residues. The J segment lost 0 bases and the V segment lost 8 bases, leaving 6 bases of the junction unmatched. Here the CDR3 DNA reads TGTGCCAGCGTTACAGGGGGAAGCTCCTACGAGCAGTACTTC. Its protein product is CASVTGGSSYEQYF.

The chain joins TRBV6-1 to TRBJ2-3; 8 bases are a match to TRBD2. This CDR3 comprises 11 residues. Germline V gives CDR1 MNHNS, CDR2 SASEGT. Losses at the gene ends were 11 bases for V and 7 bases for J; bases not matched to a gene: 5. DNA of the CDR3: TGTGCCGGCACGGGAGGGCATACGCAGTATTTT. Translated, it gives CAGTGGHTQYF.

This clone was found a few times. The chain combines TRBV7-2 with TRBJ1-2, with a weak D call TRBD1 (6 bases). The V and J ends lost 5 bases and 6 bases respectively, with 22 bases between them. The germline V gene has CDR1 SGHTA and CDR2 FQGNSA. This CDR3 is built from 16 residues. CDR3 bases: TGTGCCAGCAGCAAGGGGGGGGGCAGGGGTGCTCATGGCTACACCTTC. This gives the protein CASSKGGGRGAHGYTF. Filled out from reference TRBV7-2 and TRBJ1-2, the complete variable domain reads GAGVSQSPSNKVTEKGKDVELRCDPISGHTALYWYRQSLGQGLEFLIYFQGNSAPDKSGLPSDRFSAERTGGSVSTLTIQRTQQEDSAVYLCASSKGGGRGAHGYTFGSGTRLTVV.